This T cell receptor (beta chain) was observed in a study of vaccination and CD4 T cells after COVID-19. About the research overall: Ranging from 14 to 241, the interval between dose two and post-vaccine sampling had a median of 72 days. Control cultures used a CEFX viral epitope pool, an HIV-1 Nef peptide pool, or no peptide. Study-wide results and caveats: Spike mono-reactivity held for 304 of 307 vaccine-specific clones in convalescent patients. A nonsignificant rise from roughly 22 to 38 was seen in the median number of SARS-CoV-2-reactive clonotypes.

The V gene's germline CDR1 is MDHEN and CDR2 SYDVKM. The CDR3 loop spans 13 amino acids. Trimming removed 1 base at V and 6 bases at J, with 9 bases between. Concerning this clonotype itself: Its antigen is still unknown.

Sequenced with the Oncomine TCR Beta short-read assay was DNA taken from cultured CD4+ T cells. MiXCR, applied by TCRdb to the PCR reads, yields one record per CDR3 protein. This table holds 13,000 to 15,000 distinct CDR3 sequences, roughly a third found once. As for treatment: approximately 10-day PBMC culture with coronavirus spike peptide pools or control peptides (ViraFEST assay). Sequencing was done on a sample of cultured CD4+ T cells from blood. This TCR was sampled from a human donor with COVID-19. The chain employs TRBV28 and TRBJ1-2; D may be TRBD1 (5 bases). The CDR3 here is CASSLYGGNGYTF. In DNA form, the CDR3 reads TGTGCCAGCAGTTTATACGGGGGGAATGGCTACACCTTC.